This TCR beta chain appears in the sequencing data of a study of cytomegalovirus exposure and HLA in healthy donors. Whole-study results and caveats: Earlier results showed most TCR beta V segments being productive about 87% or about 30% of the time. A missense DCLRE1C variant was associated with V- and J-gene trimming of TCR beta chains in a later analysis, and an independent cohort replicated the association.

Germline CDR1 and CDR2: SGHNT and YENEEA. Losses at the gene ends were 6 bases for V and 0 bases for J; bases not matched to a gene: 4. The CDR3 is 16 residues long. The PCR was carried out with 60 Vbeta primers and 13 Jbeta primers. Profiling relied on immunoSEQ multiplex PCR, and the TCRdb table lists in-frame clones only, not all of them. The table includes approximately 210,000 clones, 81% detected once. Notes on this clone: Its antigen is unidentified.

J is TRBJ2-6 and V is TRBV11-3, with TRBD1 matching 8 bases. Sequencing input: PBMCs. This sequence was found in a man aged 18-30 years in good health and CMV-seronegative. Here the CDR3 DNA reads TGTGCCAGCAGTGGGACAGGCGGCTCTGGGGCCAACGTCCTGACTTTC. This gives the protein CASSGTGGSGANVLTF. Combining the CDR3 with reference TRBV11-3 and TRBJ2-6 gives the whole variable domain EAGVVQSPRYKIIEKKQPVAFWCNPISGHNTLYWYLQNLGQGPELLIRYENEEAVDDSQLPKDRFSAERLKGVDSTLKIQPAELGDSAVYLCASSGTGGSGANVLTFGAGSRLTVL.